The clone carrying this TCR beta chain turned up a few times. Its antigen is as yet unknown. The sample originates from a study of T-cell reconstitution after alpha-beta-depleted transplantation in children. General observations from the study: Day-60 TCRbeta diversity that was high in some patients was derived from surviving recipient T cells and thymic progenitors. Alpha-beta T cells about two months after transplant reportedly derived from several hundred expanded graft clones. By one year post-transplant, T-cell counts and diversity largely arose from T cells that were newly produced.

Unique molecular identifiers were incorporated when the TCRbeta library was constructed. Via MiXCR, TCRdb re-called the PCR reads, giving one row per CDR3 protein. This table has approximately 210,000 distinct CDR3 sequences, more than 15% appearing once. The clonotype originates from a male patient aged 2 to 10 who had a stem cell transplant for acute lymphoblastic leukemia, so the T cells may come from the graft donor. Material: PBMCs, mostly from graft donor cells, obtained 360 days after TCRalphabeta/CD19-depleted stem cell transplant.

Here the CDR3 reads CASSHLATQYF. Written as DNA, the CDR3 is TGTGCCAGCAGCCACCTCGCGACCCAGTACTTC. This chain connects TRBV3-1 to TRBJ2-5; D gene unclear. Germline CDR1 LGHDT, CDR2 YNNKEL (reference sequence). The CDR3 length is 11 residues. V gave up 3 bases and J gave up 7 bases, with 6 bases separating them.